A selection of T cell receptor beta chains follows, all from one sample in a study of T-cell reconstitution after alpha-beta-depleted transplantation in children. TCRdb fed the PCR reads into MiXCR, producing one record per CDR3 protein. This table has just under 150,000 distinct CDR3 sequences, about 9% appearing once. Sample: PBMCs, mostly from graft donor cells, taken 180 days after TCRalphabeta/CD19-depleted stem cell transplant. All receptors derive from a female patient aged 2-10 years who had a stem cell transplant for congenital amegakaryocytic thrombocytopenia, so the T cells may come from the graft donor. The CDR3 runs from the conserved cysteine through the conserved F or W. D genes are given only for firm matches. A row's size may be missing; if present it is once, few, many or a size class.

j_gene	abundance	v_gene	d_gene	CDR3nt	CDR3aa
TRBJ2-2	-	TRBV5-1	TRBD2	TGCGCCAGCAGCAATCTAGCGGGAGTCACCGGGGAGCTGTTTTTT	CASSNLAGVTGELFF
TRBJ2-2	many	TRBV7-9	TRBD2	TGTGCCAGCAGGCCGGGACTAGCGGGGGGCACCGGGGAGCTGTTTTTT	CASRPGLAGGTGELFF
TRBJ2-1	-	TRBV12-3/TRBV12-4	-	TGTGCCAGCACCGTCGGACCGGTAAACAATGAGCAGTTCTTC	CASTVGPVNNEQFF
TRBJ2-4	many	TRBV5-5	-	TGTGCCAGCAGCACTAGAGCCCAGGCCAAAAACATTCAGTACTTC	CASSTRAQAKNIQYF
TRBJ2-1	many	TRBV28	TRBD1	TGTGCCAGCAGAGAACGGGGACAGGAGAGGGATGAGCAGTTCTTC	CASRERGQERDEQFF
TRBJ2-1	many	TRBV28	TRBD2	TGTGCCAGCAGTTTGAATAGCGGGGGGCCCAATGAGCAGTTCTTC	CASSLNSGGPNEQFF
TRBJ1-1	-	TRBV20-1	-	TGCAGTGCTAGAGGTAACAGCCTGAACACTGAAGCTTTCTTT	CSARGNSLNTEAFF
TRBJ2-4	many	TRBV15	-	TGTGCCACCAGCAGAGGGGGGTTAGCCAAAAACATTCAGTACTTC	CATSRGGLAKNIQYF
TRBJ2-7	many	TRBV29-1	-	TGCAGCGTTGTGGACAGCGAGCAGTACTTC	CSVVDSEQYF
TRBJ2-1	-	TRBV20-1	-	TGCAGTGCTAGAGGGCGGGGTAGCTCCTACAATGAGCAGTTCTTC	CSARGRGSSYNEQFF
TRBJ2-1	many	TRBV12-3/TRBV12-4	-	TGTGCCAGCAGATTAGGGAACAGGGTCAATGAGCAGTTCTTC	CASRLGNRVNEQFF
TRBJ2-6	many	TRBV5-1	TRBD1	TGCGCCAGCAGCTTGGCTGGTAGGACAGGGGCCGTCCTGACTTTC	CASSLAGRTGAVLTF
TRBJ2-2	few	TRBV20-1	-	TGCAGTGCTCTAAATCGGCAGGGGATGAACACCGGGGAGCTGTTTTTT	CSALNRQGMNTGELFF
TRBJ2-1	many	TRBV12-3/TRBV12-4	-	TGTGCCAGCAGTTTAGAATCGTGGGGGCTGGGGTACAATGAGCAGTTCTTC	CASSLESWGLGYNEQFF
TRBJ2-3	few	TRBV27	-	TGTGCCAGCAGTCGGACCCCAGATACGCAGTATTTT	CASSRTPDTQYF
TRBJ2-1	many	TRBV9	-	TGTGCCAGCAGCGTAATCCCTAGCTCCTACAATGAGCAGTTCTTC	CASSVIPSSYNEQFF
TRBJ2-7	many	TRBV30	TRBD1	TGTGCCTGGAGTGCAGGATTCCGGGACAGCTCCTACGAGCAGTACTTC	CAWSAGFRDSSYEQYF
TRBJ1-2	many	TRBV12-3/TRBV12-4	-	TGTGCCAGCAGTTTACGGGGGGACGGGAGGGGCTATGGCTACACCTTC	CASSLRGDGRGYGYTF
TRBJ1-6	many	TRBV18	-	TGTGCCAGCTCACCAGGATCCTCACCCCTCCACTTT	CASSPGSSPLHF
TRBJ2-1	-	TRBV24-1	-	TGTGCCACCAGTGATCGGACGCAGGGTTACAATGAGCAGTTCTTC	CATSDRTQGYNEQFF
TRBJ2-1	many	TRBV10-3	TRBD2	TGTGCCACCCGACGACTAGCGGGAGGGTTTTACAATGAGCAGTTCTTC	CATRRLAGGFYNEQFF
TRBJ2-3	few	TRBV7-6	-	TGTGCCAGCAGCCCCGAACCCTCCCAGGGGCACTCCACAGATACGCAGTATTTT	CASSPEPSQGHSTDTQYF
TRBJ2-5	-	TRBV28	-	TGTGCCAGCAGTCGAGCCACCTTAAAAGAGACCCAGTACTTC	CASSRATLKETQYF
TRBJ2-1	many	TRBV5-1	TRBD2	TGCGCCAGCAGTCTTGAGGCGGGGGGCTATTACAATGAGCAGTTCTTC	CASSLEAGGYYNEQFF
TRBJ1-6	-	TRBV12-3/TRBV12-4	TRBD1	TGTGCCAGCAGCTTGCATGGGGGACAGGGGTCCTCACCCCTCCACTTT	CASSLHGGQGSSPLHF
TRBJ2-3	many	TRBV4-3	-	TGCGCCAGTCAAGGACGGGTGGGAGATACGCAGTATTTT	CASQGRVGDTQYF
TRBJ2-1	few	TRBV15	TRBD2	TGTGCCACCAGCAGAGGCCCCTTACTAGCGGGAGGGTCAGGGCATCGTACGGGTAATGAGCAGTTCTTC	CATSRGPLLAGGSGHRTGNEQFF
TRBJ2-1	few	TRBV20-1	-	TGCAGTGCCGTGGCGGGGGCGGAGGAGAGCTCCTACAATGAGCAGTTCTTC	CSAVAGAEESSYNEQFF
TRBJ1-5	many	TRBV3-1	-	TGTGCCAGCAGCCAAGGGCCTGGGGCAGGGCAGCCCCAGCATTTT	CASSQGPGAGQPQHF
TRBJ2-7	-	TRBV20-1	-	TGCAGTGCACACACCGTGGGGGAGCCCGGCGAGCAGTACTTC	CSAHTVGEPGEQYF
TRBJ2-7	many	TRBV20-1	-	TGCAGTGCTAGAGAGGACAGTCCCTACGAGCAGTACTTC	CSAREDSPYEQYF
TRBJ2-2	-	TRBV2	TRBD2	TGTGCCAGCAATCGAGCGGGGGGGTGGTCCGGGGAGCTGTTTTTT	CASNRAGGWSGELFF
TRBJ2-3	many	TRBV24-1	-	TGTGCCACCAGTGATCTGGGACTTACAGATACGCAGTATTTT	CATSDLGLTDTQYF
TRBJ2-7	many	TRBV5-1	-	TGCGCCAGCAGCTTTCAGGGGACGTCGGGCGAGCAGTACTTC	CASSFQGTSGEQYF
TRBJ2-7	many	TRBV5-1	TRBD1	TGCGCCAGCAGCCTTCGGGACAGGCTCTACGAGCAGTACTTC	CASSLRDRLYEQYF
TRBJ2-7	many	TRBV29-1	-	TGCAGCGTTGTGAAGGGGAACTACGAGCAGTACTTC	CSVVKGNYEQYF
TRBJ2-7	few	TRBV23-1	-	TGCGCCAACGTGGATACCTACGAGCAGTACTTC	CANVDTYEQYF
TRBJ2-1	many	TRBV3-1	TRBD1	TGTGCCAGCAGCTCGCCGGGACAGGCTGAGCAGTTCTTC	CASSSPGQAEQFF
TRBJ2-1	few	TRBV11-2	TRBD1	TGTGCCAGCAGCCTGACCGGGACAGGGGGTCTACCAACCTACAATGAGCAGTTCTTC	CASSLTGTGGLPTYNEQFF
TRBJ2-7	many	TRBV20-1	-	TGCAGTGCGAGAAGACAGGTCTCCCCCTACGAGCAGTACTTC	CSARRQVSPYEQYF
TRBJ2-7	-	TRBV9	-	TGTGCCACCTCAGCGGTTAGCTCCTACGAGCAGTACTTC	CATSAVSSYEQYF
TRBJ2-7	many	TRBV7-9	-	TGTGCCAGCAGCCCCGGGATTTTCTCCTACGAGCAGTACTTC	CASSPGIFSYEQYF
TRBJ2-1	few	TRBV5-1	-	TGCGCCAGCAGCTTGAAGGCGGGCTCCTACAATGAGCAGTTCTTC	CASSLKAGSYNEQFF
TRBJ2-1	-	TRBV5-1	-	TGCGCCAGCAGCTACAGGGCGACGGATGAGCAGTTCTTC	CASSYRATDEQFF
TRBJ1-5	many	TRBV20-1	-	TGCAGTGCTAGAGTAGGGGCCGCAGGTAATCAGCCCCAGCATTTT	CSARVGAAGNQPQHF
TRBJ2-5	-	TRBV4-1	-	TGCGCCAGCAGCAGGACACACCTGGATAAAGAGACCCAGTACTTC	CASSRTHLDKETQYF
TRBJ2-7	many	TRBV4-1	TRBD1	TGCGCCAGCAGCCATGGGGACAGGGGGGTCTACGAGCAGTACTTC	CASSHGDRGVYEQYF
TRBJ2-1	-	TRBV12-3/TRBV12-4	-	TGTGCCAGCAGTTTCTGGGGTACCAATGAGCAGTTCTTC	CASSFWGTNEQFF
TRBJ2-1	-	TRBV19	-	TGTGCCAGTAGTATGCTGGCGGGGCTTAACAATGAGCAGTTCTTC	CASSMLAGLNNEQFF
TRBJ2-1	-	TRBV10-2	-	TGCGCCAGCACCGCAGGACTCCGTACTTACAATGAGCAGTTCTTC	CASTAGLRTYNEQFF
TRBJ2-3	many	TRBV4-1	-	TGCGCCAGCAGCCAAGATGGGAGGTTGGGCACAGATACGCAGTATTTT	CASSQDGRLGTDTQYF
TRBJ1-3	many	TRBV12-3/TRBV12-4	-	TGTGCCAGCGTCACAGGCATCGCCATATATTTT	CASVTGIAIYF
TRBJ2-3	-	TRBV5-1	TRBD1	TGCGCCAGCAGCTTCTACCCCTCGGGACAGGGGGCAGATACGCAGTATTTT	CASSFYPSGQGADTQYF
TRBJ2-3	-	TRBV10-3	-	TGTGCCATCAGTGATGTGCCGCTAGAGGATACGCAGTATTTT	CAISDVPLEDTQYF
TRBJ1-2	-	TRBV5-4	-	TGTGCCAGCAGCCTAGCTCCGGGAGGGAACTATGGCTACACCTTC	CASSLAPGGNYGYTF